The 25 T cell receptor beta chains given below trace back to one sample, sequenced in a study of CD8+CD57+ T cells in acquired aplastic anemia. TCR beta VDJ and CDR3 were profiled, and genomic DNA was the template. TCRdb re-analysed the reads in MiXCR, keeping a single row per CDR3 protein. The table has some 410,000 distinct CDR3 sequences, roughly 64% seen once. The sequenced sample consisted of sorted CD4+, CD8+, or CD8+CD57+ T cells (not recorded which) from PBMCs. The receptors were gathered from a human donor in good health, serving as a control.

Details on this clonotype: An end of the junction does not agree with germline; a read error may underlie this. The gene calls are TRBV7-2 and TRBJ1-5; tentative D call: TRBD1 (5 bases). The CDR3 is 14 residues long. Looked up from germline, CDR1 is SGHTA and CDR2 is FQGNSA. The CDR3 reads CASSGGVRYQPKHF. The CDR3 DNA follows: TGTGCCAGCAGCGGGGGGGTCCGCTATCAGCCCAAGCATTTT. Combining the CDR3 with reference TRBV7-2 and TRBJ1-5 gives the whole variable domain GAGVSQSPSNKVTEKGKDVELRCDPISGHTALYWYRQSLGQGLEFLIYFQGNSAPDKSGLPSDRFSAERTGGSVSTLTIQRTQQEDSAVYLCASSGGVRYQPKHFGDGTRLSIL.

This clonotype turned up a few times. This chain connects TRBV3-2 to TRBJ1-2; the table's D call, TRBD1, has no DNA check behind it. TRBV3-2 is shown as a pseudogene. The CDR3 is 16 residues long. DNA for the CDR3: TGTGCCAGCAGCAAAAAAGGAGAAGACAGGGTGGAGGGCTACACCTTC. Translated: CASSKKGEDRVEGYTF.

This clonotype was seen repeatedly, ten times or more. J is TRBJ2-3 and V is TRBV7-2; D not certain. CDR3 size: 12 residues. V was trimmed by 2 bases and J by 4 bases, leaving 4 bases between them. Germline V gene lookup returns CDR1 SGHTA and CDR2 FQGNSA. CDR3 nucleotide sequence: TGTGCCAGCAGCTTATCAGCAGATACGCAGTATTTT. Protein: CASSLSADTQYF.

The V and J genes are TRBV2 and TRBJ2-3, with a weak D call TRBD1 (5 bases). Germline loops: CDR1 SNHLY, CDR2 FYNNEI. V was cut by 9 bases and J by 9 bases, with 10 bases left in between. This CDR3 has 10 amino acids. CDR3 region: CARRGETQYF. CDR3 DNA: TGTGCCAGAAGGGGTGAGACGCAGTATTTT.

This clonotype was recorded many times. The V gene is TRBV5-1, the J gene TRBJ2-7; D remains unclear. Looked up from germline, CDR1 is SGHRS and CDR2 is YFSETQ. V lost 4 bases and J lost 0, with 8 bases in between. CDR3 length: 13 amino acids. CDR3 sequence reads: CASSPATSYEQYF. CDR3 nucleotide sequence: TGCGCCAGCAGCCCCGCCACCTCCTACGAGCAGTACTTC.

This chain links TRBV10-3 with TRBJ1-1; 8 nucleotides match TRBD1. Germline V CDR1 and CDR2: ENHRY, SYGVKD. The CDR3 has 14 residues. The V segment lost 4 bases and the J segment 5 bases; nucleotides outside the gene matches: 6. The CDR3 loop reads CAISGGTGGTEAFF. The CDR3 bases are TGTGCCATCAGTGGGGGGACAGGCGGAACTGAAGCTTTCTTT.

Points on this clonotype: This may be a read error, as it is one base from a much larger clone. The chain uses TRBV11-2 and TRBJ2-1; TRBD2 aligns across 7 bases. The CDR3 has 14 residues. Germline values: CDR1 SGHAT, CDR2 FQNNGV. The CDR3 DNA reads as TGTGCCAACAGCTGGACTAGGACATACAATGAGCAGTTCTTC. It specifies CANSWTRTYNEQFF. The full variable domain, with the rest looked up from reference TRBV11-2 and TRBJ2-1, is EAGVAQSPRYKIIEKRQSVAFWCNPISGHATLYWYQQILGQGPKLLIQFQNNGVVDDSQLPKDRFSAERLKGVDSTLKIQPAKLEDSAVYLCANSWTRTYNEQFFGPGTRLTVL.

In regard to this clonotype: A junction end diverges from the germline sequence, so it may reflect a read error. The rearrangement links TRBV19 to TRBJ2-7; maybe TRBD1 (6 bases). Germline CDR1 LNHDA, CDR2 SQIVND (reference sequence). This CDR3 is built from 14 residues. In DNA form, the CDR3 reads TGTGCCACTAGTAAAAGAGGGGGCTCCTACGAGCAGTACTTC. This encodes CATSKRGGSYEQYF. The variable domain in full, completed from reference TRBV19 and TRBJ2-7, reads DGGITQSPKYLFRKEGQNVTLSCEQNLNHDAMYWYRQDPGQGLRLIYYSQIVNDFQKGDIAEGYSVSREKKESFPLTVTSAQKNPTAFYLCATSKRGGSYEQYFGPGTRLTVT.

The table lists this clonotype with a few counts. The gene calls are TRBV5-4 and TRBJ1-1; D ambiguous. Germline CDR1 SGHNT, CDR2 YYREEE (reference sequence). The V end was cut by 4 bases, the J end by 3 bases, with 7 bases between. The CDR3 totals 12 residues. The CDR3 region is CASSVADTEAFF. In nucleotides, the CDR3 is TGTGCCAGCAGCGTTGCGGACACTGAAGCTTTCTTT.

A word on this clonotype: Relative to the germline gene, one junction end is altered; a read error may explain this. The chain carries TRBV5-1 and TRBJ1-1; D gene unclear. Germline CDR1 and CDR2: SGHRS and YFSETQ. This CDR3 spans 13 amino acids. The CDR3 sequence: CASSGGRESKAFF. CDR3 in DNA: TGTGCCAGCAGCGGAGGGAGGGAATCTAAAGCTTTCTTT. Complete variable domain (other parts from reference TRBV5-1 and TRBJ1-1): KAGVTQTPRYLIKTRGQQVTLSCSPISGHRSVSWYQQTPGQGLQFLFEYFSETQRNKGNFPGRFSGRQFSNSRSEMNVSTLELGDSALYLCASSGGRESKAFFGQGTRLTVV.

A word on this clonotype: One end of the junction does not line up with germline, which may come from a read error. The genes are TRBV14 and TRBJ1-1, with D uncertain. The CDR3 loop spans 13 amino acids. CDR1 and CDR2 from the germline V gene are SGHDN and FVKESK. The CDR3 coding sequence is TGTGCCAGCAGCCAATTGACGGGCAATGGCTATATCTTT. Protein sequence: CASSQLTGNGYIF.

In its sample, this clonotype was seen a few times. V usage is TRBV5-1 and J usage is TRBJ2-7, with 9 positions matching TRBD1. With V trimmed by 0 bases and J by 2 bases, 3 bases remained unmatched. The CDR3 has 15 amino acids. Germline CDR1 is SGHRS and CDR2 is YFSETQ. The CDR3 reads CASSLGGQGPYEQYF. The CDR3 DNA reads TGCGCCAGCAGCTTGGGGGGACAGGGACCCTACGAGCAGTACTTC.

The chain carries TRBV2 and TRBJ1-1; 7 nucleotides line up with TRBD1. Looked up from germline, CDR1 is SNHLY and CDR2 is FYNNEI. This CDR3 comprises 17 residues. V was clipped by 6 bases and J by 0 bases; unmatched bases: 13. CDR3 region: CASSFSQGPNLNTEAFF. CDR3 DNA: TGTGCCAGCAGCTTTTCACAGGGGCCCAATTTGAACACTGAAGCTTTCTTT.

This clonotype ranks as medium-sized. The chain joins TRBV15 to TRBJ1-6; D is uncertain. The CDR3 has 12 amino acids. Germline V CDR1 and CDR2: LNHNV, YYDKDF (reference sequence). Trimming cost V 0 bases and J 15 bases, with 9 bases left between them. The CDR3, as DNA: TGTGCCACCAGCAGAGATAAGGGTCTCCTCCACTTT. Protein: CATSRDKGLLHF.

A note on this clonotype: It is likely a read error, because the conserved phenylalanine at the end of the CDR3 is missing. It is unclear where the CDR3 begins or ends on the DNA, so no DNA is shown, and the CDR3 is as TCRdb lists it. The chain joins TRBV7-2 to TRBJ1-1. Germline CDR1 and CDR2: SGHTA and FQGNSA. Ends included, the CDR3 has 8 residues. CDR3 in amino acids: CASSLAAR.

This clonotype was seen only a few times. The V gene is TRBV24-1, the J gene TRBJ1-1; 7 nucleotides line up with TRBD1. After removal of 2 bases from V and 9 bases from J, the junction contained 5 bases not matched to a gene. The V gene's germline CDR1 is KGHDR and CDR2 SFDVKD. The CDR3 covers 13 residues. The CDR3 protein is CATSDSSTGKAFF. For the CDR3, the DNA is TGTGCCACCAGTGATTCTTCGACAGGGAAAGCTTTCTTT.

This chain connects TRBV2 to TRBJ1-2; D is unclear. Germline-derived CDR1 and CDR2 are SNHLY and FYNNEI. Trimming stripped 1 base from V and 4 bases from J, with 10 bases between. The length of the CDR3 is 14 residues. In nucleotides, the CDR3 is TGTGCCAGCAGTGAAGGTTCACACGGCTATGGCTACACCTTC. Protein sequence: CASSEGSHGYGYTF.

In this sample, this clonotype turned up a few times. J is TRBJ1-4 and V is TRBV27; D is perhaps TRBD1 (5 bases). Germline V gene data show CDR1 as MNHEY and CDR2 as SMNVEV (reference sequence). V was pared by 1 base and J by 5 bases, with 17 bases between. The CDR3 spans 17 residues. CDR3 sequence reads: CASSLLRPRGRNEKLFF. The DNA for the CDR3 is TGTGCCAGCAGTTTATTACGCCCGCGGGGACGGAATGAAAAACTGTTTTTT.

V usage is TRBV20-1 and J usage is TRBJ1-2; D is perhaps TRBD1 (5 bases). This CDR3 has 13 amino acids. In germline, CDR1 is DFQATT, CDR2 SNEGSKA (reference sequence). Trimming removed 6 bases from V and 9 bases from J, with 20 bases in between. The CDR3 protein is CSASGAGDHSYTF. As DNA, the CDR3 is TGCAGTGCCAGTGGAGCGGGGGACCACAGCTACACCTTC.

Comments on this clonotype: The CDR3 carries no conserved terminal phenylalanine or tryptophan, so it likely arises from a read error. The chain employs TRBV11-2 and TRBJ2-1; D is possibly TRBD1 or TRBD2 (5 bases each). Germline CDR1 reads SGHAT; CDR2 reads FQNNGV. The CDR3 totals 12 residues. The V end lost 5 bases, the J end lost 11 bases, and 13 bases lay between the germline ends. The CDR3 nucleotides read TGTGCCAGCAGCCGAACGGGGCATCAGCAGTTCGTC. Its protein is CASSRTGHQQFV.

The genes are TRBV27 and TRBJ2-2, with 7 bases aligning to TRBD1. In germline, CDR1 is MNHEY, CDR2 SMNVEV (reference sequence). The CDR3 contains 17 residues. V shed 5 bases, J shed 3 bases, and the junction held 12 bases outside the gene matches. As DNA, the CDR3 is TGTGCCAGCAGTCCTCGGTTTGACAGGGCGGACACCGGGGAGCTGTTTTTT. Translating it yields CASSPRFDRADTGELFF.

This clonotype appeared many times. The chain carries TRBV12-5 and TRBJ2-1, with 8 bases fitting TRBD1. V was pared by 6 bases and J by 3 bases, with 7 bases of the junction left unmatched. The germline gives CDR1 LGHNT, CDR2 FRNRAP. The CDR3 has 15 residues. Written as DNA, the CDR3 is TGTGCTAGTGGCCCAACAGGGGGAGGCTACAATGAGCAGTTCTTC. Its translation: CASGPTGGGYNEQFF.

In DNA form, the CDR3 reads TGTGCCAGCAGGGAGGGGCGAACCGAGGATTACTTC. Residues: CASREGRTEDYF. The chain employs TRBV6-1 and TRBJ2-7; TRBD2 is a possible D gene (6 bases). V was cut by 6 bases and J by 13 bases, with 19 bases left in between. Germline V gene sequence: CDR1 MNHNS, CDR2 SASEGT. The CDR3 covers 12 residues.

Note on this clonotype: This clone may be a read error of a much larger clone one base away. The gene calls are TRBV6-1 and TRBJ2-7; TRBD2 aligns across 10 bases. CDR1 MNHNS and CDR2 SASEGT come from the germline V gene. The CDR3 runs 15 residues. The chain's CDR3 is CASSYKLAGTDEHYF. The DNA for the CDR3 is TGTGCCAGCAGTTATAAACTAGCGGGAACTGACGAGCATTACTTC.

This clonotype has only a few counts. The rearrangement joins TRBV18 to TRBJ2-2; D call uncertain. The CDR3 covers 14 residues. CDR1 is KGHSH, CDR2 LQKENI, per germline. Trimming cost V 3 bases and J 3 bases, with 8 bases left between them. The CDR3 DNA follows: TGTGCCAGCTCACCGACGAGGCACACCGGGGAGCTGTTTTTT. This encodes CASSPTRHTGELFF.